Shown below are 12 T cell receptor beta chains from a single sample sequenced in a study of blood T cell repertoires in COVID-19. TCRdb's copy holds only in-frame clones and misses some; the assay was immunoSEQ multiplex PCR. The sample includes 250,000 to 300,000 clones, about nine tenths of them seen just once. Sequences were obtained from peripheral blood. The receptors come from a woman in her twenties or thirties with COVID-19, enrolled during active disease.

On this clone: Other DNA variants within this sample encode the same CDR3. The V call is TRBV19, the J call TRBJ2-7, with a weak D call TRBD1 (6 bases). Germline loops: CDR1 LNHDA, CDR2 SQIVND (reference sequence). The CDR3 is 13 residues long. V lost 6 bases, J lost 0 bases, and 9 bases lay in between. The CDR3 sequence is CASRGTNSYEQYF. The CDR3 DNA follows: TGTGCCAGTAGGGGGACAAACTCCTACGAGCAGTACTTC.

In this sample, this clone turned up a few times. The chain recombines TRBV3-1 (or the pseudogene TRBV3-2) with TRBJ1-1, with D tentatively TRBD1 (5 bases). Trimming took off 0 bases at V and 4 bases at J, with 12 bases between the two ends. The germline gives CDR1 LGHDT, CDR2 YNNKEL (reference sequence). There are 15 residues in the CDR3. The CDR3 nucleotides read TGTGCCAGCAGCCAAGAACCGGGGGGGACCACTGAAGCTTTCTTT. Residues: CASSQEPGGTTEAFF.

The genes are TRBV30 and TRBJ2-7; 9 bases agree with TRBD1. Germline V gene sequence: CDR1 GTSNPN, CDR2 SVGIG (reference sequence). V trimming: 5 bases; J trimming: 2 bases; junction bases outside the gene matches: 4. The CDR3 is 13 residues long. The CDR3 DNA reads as TGTGCCTGGCTGGGACAGGGAACCTACGAGCAGTACTTC. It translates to CAWLGQGTYEQYF.

DNA for the CDR3: TGTGCCAGCAGCCAAGATTCGACTAGTCGACCAGATACGCAGTATTTT. Its translation: CASSQDSTSRPDTQYF. The V call is TRBV3-1 (or the pseudogene TRBV3-2), the J call TRBJ2-3; weak D call: TRBD2 (6 bases). The CDR3 consists of 16 residues. Trimming cost V 0 bases and J 4 bases, with 14 bases left between them. The V gene's germline CDR1 is LGHDT and CDR2 YNNKEL (reference sequence).

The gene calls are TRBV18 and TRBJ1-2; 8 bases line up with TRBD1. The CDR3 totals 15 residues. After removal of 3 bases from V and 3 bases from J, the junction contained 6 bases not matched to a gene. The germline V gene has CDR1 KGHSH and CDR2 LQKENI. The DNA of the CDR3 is TGTGCCAGCTCACCGCAACAGGGGGATCACTATGGCTACACCTTC. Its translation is CASSPQQGDHYGYTF.

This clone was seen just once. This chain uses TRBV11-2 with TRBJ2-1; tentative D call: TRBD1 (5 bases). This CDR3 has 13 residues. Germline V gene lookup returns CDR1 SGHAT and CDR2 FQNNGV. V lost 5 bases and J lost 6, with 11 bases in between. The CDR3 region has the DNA TGTGCCAGCAGCCCGACAGTCGGCAATGAGCAGTTCTTC. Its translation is CASSPTVGNEQFF.

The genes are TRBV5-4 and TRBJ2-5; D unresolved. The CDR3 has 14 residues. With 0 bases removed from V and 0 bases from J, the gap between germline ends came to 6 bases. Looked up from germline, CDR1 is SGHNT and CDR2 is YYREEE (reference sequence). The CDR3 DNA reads TGTGCCAGCAGCTTGGGGCTGTACCAAGAGACCCAGTACTTC. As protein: CASSLGLYQETQYF.

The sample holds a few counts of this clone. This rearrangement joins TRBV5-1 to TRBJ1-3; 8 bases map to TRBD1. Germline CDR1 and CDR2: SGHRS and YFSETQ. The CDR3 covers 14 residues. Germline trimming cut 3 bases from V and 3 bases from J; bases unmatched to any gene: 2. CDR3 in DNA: TGCGCCAGCAGCTCGACAGGGGTTGGAAACACCATATATTTT. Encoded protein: CASSSTGVGNTIYF.

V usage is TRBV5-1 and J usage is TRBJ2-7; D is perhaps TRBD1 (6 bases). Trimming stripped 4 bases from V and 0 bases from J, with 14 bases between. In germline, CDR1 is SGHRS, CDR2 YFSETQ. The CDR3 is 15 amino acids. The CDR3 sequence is CASSRRTESSYEQYF. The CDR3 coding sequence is TGCGCCAGCAGCCGTCGGACAGAAAGCTCCTACGAGCAGTACTTC.

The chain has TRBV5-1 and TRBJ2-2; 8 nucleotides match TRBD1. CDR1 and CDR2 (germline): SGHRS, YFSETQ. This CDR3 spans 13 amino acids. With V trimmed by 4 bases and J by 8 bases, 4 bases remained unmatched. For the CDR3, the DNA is TGCGCCAGCAGCCTTCGGACAGGGGGGGAGCTGTTTTTT. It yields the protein CASSLRTGGELFF.

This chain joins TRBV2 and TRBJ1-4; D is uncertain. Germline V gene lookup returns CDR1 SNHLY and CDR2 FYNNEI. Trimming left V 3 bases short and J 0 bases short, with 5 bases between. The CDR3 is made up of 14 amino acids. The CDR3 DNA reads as TGTGCCAGCAGTGACAGGACAACTAATGAAAAACTGTTTTTT. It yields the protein CASSDRTTNEKLFF.

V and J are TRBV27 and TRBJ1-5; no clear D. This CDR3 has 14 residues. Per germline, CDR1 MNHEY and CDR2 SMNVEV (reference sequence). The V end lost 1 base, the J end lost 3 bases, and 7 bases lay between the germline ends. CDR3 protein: CASSLLGLNQPQHF. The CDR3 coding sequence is TGTGCCAGCAGTTTATTGGGCCTCAATCAGCCCCAGCATTTT.